This T cell receptor (beta chain) was identified during a study of radiotherapy plus CTLA-4 blockade in lung cancer. Study outcomes and limitations: Response was reportedly best predicted by early blood T cell clone dynamics, with interferon-beta.

For this clone: No antigen is known for it.

Some clones are missing from TCRdb's copy, which holds only in-frame ones; the method was immunoSEQ multiplex PCR. The sample contains tens of thousands of clones, about 85% of which appear only once. V lost 0 bases to trimming and J lost 1 base, with 11 bases between them. CDR3 length: 16 amino acids. Germline CDR1 reads MNHNY; CDR2 reads SVGAGI (reference sequence). The chain joins TRBV6-6 to TRBJ2-3; D is undetermined. This TCR was recovered from a human donor with non-small cell lung cancer that progressed on radiotherapy plus ipilimumab. The input for sequencing was peripheral blood, taken from a patient treated with radiotherapy plus ipilimumab. DNA for the CDR3: TGTGCCAGCAGTTACTCTGGACCAAGAGGCACAGATACGCAGTATTTT. Translating gives CASSYSGPRGTDTQYF.